This T cell receptor beta chain was identified during a study of beta chain features in type 1 diabetes. Study outcomes and limitations: PCR might favor shorter templates, but any such skew would affect patients and controls equally. These data did not resolve whether HLA type affects TCRB rearrangement. Across all four CD4+ subsets, people with type 1 diabetes showed modestly shorter TCRB CDR3s.

This clone was seen more than once but under ten times. Its antigen is still unknown. Isolated RNA was reverse transcribed in full, so expressed TCRB transcripts were sequenced. This table comes from immunoSEQ multiplex PCR, and its TCRdb copy is limited to in-frame clones, with some not included. The profile shows a few hundred thousand clones, 15% of them singletons. The sequenced sample consisted of naive CD4+ T cells from blood. This TCR was sampled from a man in his late teens or twenties with type 1 diabetes.

The CDR3, as DNA: TGTGCCAGCAGCTTATCGGGACAGACCTACGAGCAGTACTTC. Residues: CASSLSGQTYEQYF. This sequence joins TRBV7-2 and TRBJ2-7, with 7 bases aligning to TRBD1. This CDR3 has 14 amino acids. The germline gives CDR1 SGHTA, CDR2 FQGNSA. Germline trimming cut 2 bases from V and 2 bases from J; bases unmatched to any gene: 3.